These 10 T cell receptor beta chains were all obtained from the same sample, sequenced in a study of blood T cells in healthy people across ages. Primed by a sample-barcoded 5' primer and a J-beta primer mix, a second PCR proceeded for roughly 7 to 12 cycles. TCRdb reanalysed the 5' RACE reads using MiXCR and keeps one entry per CDR3 protein. Seen here are about 1.8 million distinct CDR3 sequences, roughly 50% observed once, and the top ten hold 2.1%. The sequenced sample consisted of blood. The source is a woman in her thirties or forties in good health.

A few counts support this clonotype. This chain joins TRBV25-1 and TRBJ2-2, with 8 bases fitting TRBD2. CDR1 MGHDK and CDR2 SYGVNS come from the germline V gene. The CDR3 is made up of 14 amino acids. V was clipped by 4 bases and J by 4 bases; unmatched bases: 2. DNA of the CDR3: TGTGCCAGCAGTGCTGCGGGGGGCACCGGGGAGCTGTTTTTT. It yields the protein CASSAAGGTGELFF.

The chain carries TRBV29-1 and TRBJ1-4, with D maybe TRBD1 (6 bases). Germline CDR1 SQVTM, CDR2 ANQGSEA. CDR3 length: 13 residues. The germline V and J ends were trimmed by 4 bases and 8 bases, with 14 bases remaining between them. As DNA, the CDR3 is TGCAGCGTTGGGGGCAGGGGAGACGAAAAACTGTTTTTT. Its protein product is CSVGGRGDEKLFF.

The chain carries TRBV6-2 or TRBV6-3 and TRBJ2-1; D is perhaps TRBD2 (6 bases). Between the trimmed V and J ends, which lost 5 bases and 9 bases, there was a span of 11 bases. The germline CDR1 and CDR2 sequences are MNHEY and SVGEGT. This CDR3 comprises 12 residues. CDR3 DNA sequence: TGTGCCAGCAGTCCCCTGGGACTTGAGCAGTTCTTC. Translated, it gives CASSPLGLEQFF.

The chain links TRBV20-1 to TRBJ2-5; 8 nucleotides agree with TRBD2. Germline V gene lookup returns CDR1 DFQATT and CDR2 SNEGSKA (reference sequence). V lost 5 bases to trimming and J lost 0 bases; unmatched junction nucleotides: 11. CDR3 length: 16 amino acids. The CDR3 nucleotides are TGCAGTGCTGCCACGAGCGGGGGCGTGTACCAAGAGACCCAGTACTTC. It codes for CSAATSGGVYQETQYF.

The J gene is TRBJ2-3, the V gene TRBV4-2; 10 bases match TRBD2. J was trimmed by 4 bases and V by 4 bases; bases with no gene match: 11. CDR1 and CDR2 (germline): LGHNA, YNFKEQ. CDR3 length: 17 residues. DNA of the CDR3: TGTGCCAGCAGCCCAGGGGCTAGCGGGGGCCAGGCAGATACGCAGTATTTT. It is translated as CASSPGASGGQADTQYF.

V gene TRBV6-2 or TRBV6-3 combines with J gene TRBJ2-3; D uncertain. The CDR3 length is 14 residues. Trimming took 9 bases from V and 5 from J, leaving 18 bases between them. The germline V gene has CDR1 MNHEY and CDR2 SVGEGT. CDR3 sequence reads: CASRASWGRDTQYF. The CDR3 DNA reads as TGTGCCAGTAGAGCTTCCTGGGGTAGAGATACGCAGTATTTT.

The chain combines TRBV20-1 with TRBJ2-7; TRBD2 agrees at 12 bases. The CDR3 covers 15 residues. Germline V gene lookup returns CDR1 DFQATT and CDR2 SNEGSKA (reference sequence). Unmatched junction bases numbered 5, after V lost 3 bases and J lost 2 bases. The CDR3 loop is CSARELAGGTYEQYF. In DNA, the CDR3 is TGCAGTGCTAGGGAACTAGCGGGGGGAACCTACGAGCAGTACTTC.

The chain has TRBV13 and TRBJ2-7; TRBD2 agrees at 13 bases. V lost 4 bases to trimming and J lost 4 bases; unmatched junction nucleotides: 4. This CDR3 comprises 15 residues. Germline V lookup: CDR1 PRHDT, CDR2 FYEKMQ (reference sequence). The DNA for the CDR3 is TGTGCCAGCAGCTACGGGACTAGCGGGATTTACGAGCAGTACTTC. It translates to CASSYGTSGIYEQYF.

The gene calls are TRBV12-3 or TRBV12-4 and TRBJ2-5, with TRBD2 identical over 10 bases. Unmatched junction bases numbered 15, after V lost 3 bases and J lost 5 bases. The CDR3 covers 18 residues. DNA of the CDR3: TGTGCCAGCAGTTTCCGCGGCGGTCTAGCGGGGGCTGGCGAGACCCAGTACTTC. Protein product: CASSFRGGLAGAGETQYF.

The genes are TRBV9 and TRBJ2-1; D is uncertain. CDR3 length: 16 amino acids. Germline assignment: CDR1 SGDLS and CDR2 YYNGEE. V gave up 0 bases and J gave up 5 bases, with 15 bases separating them. CDR3 sequence (DNA): TGTGCCAGCAGCGTAGCGGGCGGTGAACTTAACAATGAGCAGTTCTTC. Protein: CASSVAGGELNNEQFF.